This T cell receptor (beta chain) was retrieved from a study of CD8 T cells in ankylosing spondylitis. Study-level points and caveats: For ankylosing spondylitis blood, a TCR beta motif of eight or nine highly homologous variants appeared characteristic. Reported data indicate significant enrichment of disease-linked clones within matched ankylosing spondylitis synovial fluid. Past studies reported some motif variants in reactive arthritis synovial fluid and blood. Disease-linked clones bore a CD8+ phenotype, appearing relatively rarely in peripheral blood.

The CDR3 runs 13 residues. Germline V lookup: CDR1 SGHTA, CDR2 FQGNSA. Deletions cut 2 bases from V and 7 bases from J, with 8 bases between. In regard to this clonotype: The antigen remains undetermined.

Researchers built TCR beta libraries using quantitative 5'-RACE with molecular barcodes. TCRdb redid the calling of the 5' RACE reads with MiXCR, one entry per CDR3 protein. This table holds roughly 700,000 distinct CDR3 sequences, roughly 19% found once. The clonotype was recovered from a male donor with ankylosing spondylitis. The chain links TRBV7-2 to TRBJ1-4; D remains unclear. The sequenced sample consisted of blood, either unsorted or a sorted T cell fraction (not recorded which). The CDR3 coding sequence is TGTGCCAGCAGCTTAATGTATTCTGAAAAACTGTTTTTT. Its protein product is CASSLMYSEKLFF.